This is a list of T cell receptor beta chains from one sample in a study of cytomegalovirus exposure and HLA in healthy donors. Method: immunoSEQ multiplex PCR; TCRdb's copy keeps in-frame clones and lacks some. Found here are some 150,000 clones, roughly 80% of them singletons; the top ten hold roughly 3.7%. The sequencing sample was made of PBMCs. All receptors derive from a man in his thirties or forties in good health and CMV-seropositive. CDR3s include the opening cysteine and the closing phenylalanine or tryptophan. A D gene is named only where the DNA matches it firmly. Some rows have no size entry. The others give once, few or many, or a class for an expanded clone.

CDR3 DNA: TGCAGCGTTGAAGGGAGTAACTATGGCTACACCTTC
CDR3 protein: CSVEGSNYGYTF
J gene: TRBJ1-2
D gene: -
V gene: TRBV29-1
clone size: -

CDR3 DNA: TGTGCCAGCAGCCCCCGGGGGGGATCCTACAATGAGCAGTTCTTC
CDR3 protein: CASSPRGGSYNEQFF
J gene: TRBJ2-1
D gene: TRBD2
V gene: TRBV28
clone size: -

CDR3 DNA: TGTGCCAGCTCACCATTGGAAGGGGTTGTCGATGGCTACACCTTC
CDR3 protein: CASSPLEGVVDGYTF
J gene: TRBJ1-2
D gene: -
V gene: TRBV18
clone size: few

CDR3 DNA: TGTGCCAGCAGCCTCACAGGAGAGAACGGCTACAATGAGCAGTTCTTC
CDR3 protein: CASSLTGENGYNEQFF
J gene: TRBJ2-1
D gene: -
V gene: TRBV7-3
clone size: -

CDR3 DNA: TGTGCCAGCTCCCCGGGGTCAGCCGATTCACCCCTCCACTTT
CDR3 protein: CASSPGSADSPLHF
J gene: TRBJ1-6
D gene: -
V gene: TRBV28
clone size: -

CDR3 DNA: TGTGCCAGCAGACCCGGACTAGCGGGGGCCCCAACCGGGGGGGAGACCCAGTACTTC
CDR3 protein: CASRPGLAGAPTGGETQYF
J gene: TRBJ2-5
D gene: TRBD2
V gene: TRBV5-6
clone size: -

CDR3 DNA: TGTGCCAGCATCCTCAAGCCAGGCTACGAGCAGTACTTC
CDR3 protein: CASILKPGYEQYF
J gene: TRBJ2-7
D gene: -
V gene: TRBV7-4
clone size: once

CDR3 DNA: TGTGCCAGCAGCTCAGGGGGCGCGGATCAGCCCCAGCATTTT
CDR3 protein: CASSSGGADQPQHF
J gene: TRBJ1-5
D gene: TRBD1
V gene: TRBV6-5
clone size: -

CDR3 DNA: TGCGCCAGCAGCCTCGCCACAGGGTTGGGGTATGGCTACACCTTC
CDR3 protein: CASSLATGLGYGYTF
J gene: TRBJ1-2
D gene: -
V gene: TRBV5-1
clone size: -

CDR3 DNA: TGTGCCAGCAGCGCGATCCAAGAGACCCAGTACTTC
CDR3 protein: CASSAIQETQYF
J gene: TRBJ2-5
D gene: -
V gene: TRBV13
clone size: -

CDR3 DNA: TGTGCCAGCAGCCAGAGACAGGGGGGCTACAATGAGCAGTTCTTC
CDR3 protein: CASSQRQGGYNEQFF
J gene: TRBJ2-1
D gene: TRBD1
V gene: TRBV13
clone size: -

CDR3 DNA: TGTGCCAGCAGCGGGCGGACAGCGGGGGTGGGGTTCAAGTATTTT
CDR3 protein: CASSGRTAGVGFKYF
J gene: TRBJ2-3
D gene: TRBD2
V gene: TRBV7-2
clone size: -

CDR3 DNA: TGTGCCACCTTAGGACAGACCCCGAACACCGGGGAGCTGTTTTTT
CDR3 protein: CATLGQTPNTGELFF
J gene: TRBJ2-2
D gene: -
V gene: TRBV6-6
clone size: -

CDR3 DNA: TGTGCCAGCATCACAGGGTTTCAGCCCCAGCATTTT
CDR3 protein: CASITGFQPQHF
J gene: TRBJ1-5
D gene: -
V gene: TRBV28
clone size: -

CDR3 DNA: TGTGCCAGCAGCTTGAGGACAGCGGAGAACACTGAAGCTTTCTTT
CDR3 protein: CASSLRTAENTEAFF
J gene: TRBJ1-1
D gene: -
V gene: TRBV7-9
clone size: -

CDR3 DNA: TGCGCCAGCAGCCAAGAGGCGAACGACAGGGGAGAGACCCAGTACTTC
CDR3 protein: CASSQEANDRGETQYF
J gene: TRBJ2-5
D gene: TRBD1
V gene: TRBV4-1
clone size: few

CDR3 DNA: TGTGCCATCAGTGAAGGCAGGTCCTACGAGCAGTACTTC
CDR3 protein: CAISEGRSYEQYF
J gene: TRBJ2-7
D gene: -
V gene: TRBV10-3
clone size: -

CDR3 DNA: TGTGCCAGCAGCGTCGACAGGAAAGCTTTCTTT
CDR3 protein: CASSVDRKAFF
J gene: TRBJ1-1
D gene: -
V gene: TRBV5-6
clone size: few

CDR3 DNA: TGTGCCAGCAGTGATCCCAGGGGAAACTATGGCTACACCTTC
CDR3 protein: CASSDPRGNYGYTF
J gene: TRBJ1-2
D gene: -
V gene: TRBV25-1
clone size: -

CDR3 DNA: TGCGCCAGCAGCCAAGAGGGACAGGGGCTTTCCAATGAGCAGTTCTTC
CDR3 protein: CASSQEGQGLSNEQFF
J gene: TRBJ2-1
D gene: TRBD1
V gene: TRBV4-1
clone size: -

CDR3 DNA: TGTGCCAGCAGACGGACAGGGAGGAATGAGCAGTTCTTC
CDR3 protein: CASRRTGRNEQFF
J gene: TRBJ2-1
D gene: TRBD1
V gene: TRBV7-9
clone size: -

CDR3 DNA: TGTGCCTGGACGGAGCGAGCGGGGTCAGGTGAGCAGTTCTTC
CDR3 protein: CAWTERAGSGEQFF
J gene: TRBJ2-1
D gene: TRBD2
V gene: TRBV30
clone size: -

CDR3 DNA: TGTGCCAGCAGCTTAATTCGGGGCAGGGGCGGGGAGCTGTTTTTT
CDR3 protein: CASSLIRGRGGELFF
J gene: TRBJ2-2
D gene: -
V gene: TRBV11-2
clone size: -

CDR3 DNA: TGTGCCAGCAGCCAAGTCACAGGGGGCGACAATGAAAAACTGTTTTTT
CDR3 protein: CASSQVTGGDNEKLFF
J gene: TRBJ1-4
D gene: TRBD1
V gene: TRBV4-2
clone size: -

CDR3 DNA: TGTGCCAGCAGCCAAGATGTACGGTTCGATGAGCAGTTCTTC
CDR3 protein: CASSQDVRFDEQFF
J gene: TRBJ2-1
D gene: -
V gene: TRBV14
clone size: -

CDR3 DNA: TGTGCCAGCAGCGTAAACGATATGGCGGGGGGGCACAATGAGCAGTTCTTC
CDR3 protein: CASSVNDMAGGHNEQFF
J gene: TRBJ2-1
D gene: TRBD2
V gene: TRBV9
clone size: -

CDR3 DNA: TGCGCCAGCAGTGAAGGGGCAACTAATGAAAAACTGTTTTTT
CDR3 protein: CASSEGATNEKLFF
J gene: TRBJ1-4
D gene: -
V gene: TRBV10-1
clone size: once

CDR3 DNA: TGCGCCAGCAGCTTGACGGGAACTGGAAACACCATATATTTT
CDR3 protein: CASSLTGTGNTIYF
J gene: TRBJ1-3
D gene: -
V gene: TRBV5-1
clone size: -

CDR3 DNA: TGTGCCACCAGCAGAGACCTCATAGCGGGGGGCTACGAGCAGTACTTC
CDR3 protein: CATSRDLIAGGYEQYF
J gene: TRBJ2-7
D gene: TRBD2
V gene: TRBV15
clone size: few

CDR3 DNA: TGCAGCGTCCGGGGACAGGGCCCTAGCTCCTACAATGAGCAGTTCTTC
CDR3 protein: CSVRGQGPSSYNEQFF
J gene: TRBJ2-1
D gene: TRBD1
V gene: TRBV29-1
clone size: -

CDR3 DNA: TGTGCCAGCAGTGGCAGACTGACTAGTAGGAACTCTGGAAACACCATATATTTT
CDR3 protein: CASSGRLTSRNSGNTIYF
J gene: TRBJ1-3
D gene: -
V gene: TRBV6-4
clone size: -

CDR3 DNA: TGTGCCAGCAGTAGCGACCAACGGGATACGCAGTATTTT
CDR3 protein: CASSSDQRDTQYF
J gene: TRBJ2-3
D gene: -
V gene: TRBV6-4
clone size: -

CDR3 DNA: TGTGCCAGCAGTTTACTAGCGGAAAGCTCCTACGAGCAGTACTTC
CDR3 protein: CASSLLAESSYEQYF
J gene: TRBJ2-7
D gene: TRBD2
V gene: TRBV28
clone size: -

CDR3 DNA: TGTGCCAGCAGCTTGGTAGATCAGCCCCAGCATTTT
CDR3 protein: CASSLVDQPQHF
J gene: TRBJ1-5
D gene: -
V gene: TRBV5-6
clone size: -

CDR3 DNA: TGTGCCAGTAGTATAGATTGGGCTAGCGGGTTCACAGATACGCAGTATTTT
CDR3 protein: CASSIDWASGFTDTQYF
J gene: TRBJ2-3
D gene: TRBD2
V gene: TRBV19
clone size: few

CDR3 DNA: TGTGCCAGTAGCCAGGGGACAATGAACACTGAAGCTTTCTTT
CDR3 protein: CASSQGTMNTEAFF
J gene: TRBJ1-1
D gene: -
V gene: TRBV19
clone size: few

CDR3 DNA: TGTGCCGGTAGTTGGGGCACAGGGGCTCGCTACACCTTC
CDR3 protein: CAGSWGTGARYTF
J gene: TRBJ1-2
D gene: TRBD1
V gene: TRBV19
clone size: -

CDR3 DNA: TGTGCCAGCAGTGCCTTGGGCCGGGACACGAATTCACCCCTCCACTTT
CDR3 protein: CASSALGRDTNSPLHF
J gene: TRBJ1-6
D gene: -
V gene: TRBV25-1
clone size: -

CDR3 DNA: TGTGCCAGCAGTTCCTCCTGGGACAGGGGAAATCAGCCCCAGCATTTT
CDR3 protein: CASSSSWDRGNQPQHF
J gene: TRBJ1-5
D gene: TRBD1
V gene: TRBV27
clone size: -

CDR3 DNA: TGTGCCAGCTCACCATTACAGGGTCAAGAGACCCAGTACTTC
CDR3 protein: CASSPLQGQETQYF
J gene: TRBJ2-5
D gene: -
V gene: TRBV18
clone size: -

CDR3 DNA: TGCAGCGTGGCCCGGGGACAGGACACAGATACGCAGTATTTT
CDR3 protein: CSVARGQDTDTQYF
J gene: TRBJ2-3
D gene: TRBD1
V gene: TRBV29-1
clone size: -

CDR3 DNA: TGTGCCAGCAGGGGGACTAGCGGTTCCTACGAGCAGTACTTC
CDR3 protein: CASRGTSGSYEQYF
J gene: TRBJ2-7
D gene: TRBD2
V gene: TRBV2
clone size: -

CDR3 DNA: TGTGCCAGCAGCAAAGAGCGGGGCTCCTACGAGCAGTACTTC
CDR3 protein: CASSKERGSYEQYF
J gene: TRBJ2-7
D gene: TRBD2
V gene: TRBV9
clone size: -

CDR3 DNA: TGTGCCTGGAGTTACCTAGCGGGGGGAATCACAGATACGCAGTATTTT
CDR3 protein: CAWSYLAGGITDTQYF
J gene: TRBJ2-3
D gene: TRBD2
V gene: TRBV30
clone size: -

CDR3 DNA: TGTGCCAGCAGTGATCCAGGGGGCCCGGAGACCCAGTACTTC
CDR3 protein: CASSDPGGPETQYF
J gene: TRBJ2-5
D gene: TRBD1
V gene: TRBV25-1
clone size: -

CDR3 DNA: TGTGCCACAGGGCCTCAAGAGACCCAGTACTTC
CDR3 protein: CATGPQETQYF
J gene: TRBJ2-5
D gene: -
V gene: TRBV2
clone size: once

CDR3 DNA: TGTGCCAGCAGCCCCGGGACAGGGTCCTACGAGCAGTACTTC
CDR3 protein: CASSPGTGSYEQYF
J gene: TRBJ2-7
D gene: TRBD1
V gene: TRBV5-4
clone size: -

CDR3 DNA: TGTGCCGACCCCAGGAAGACCCAGTACTTC
CDR3 protein: CADPRKTQYF
J gene: TRBJ2-5
D gene: -
V gene: TRBV2
clone size: -

CDR3 DNA: TGTGCCATCAGAGCCGAAACAGGGGGGGATCAGCCCCAGCATTTT
CDR3 protein: CAIRAETGGDQPQHF
J gene: TRBJ1-5
D gene: TRBD1
V gene: TRBV10-3
clone size: -

CDR3 DNA: TGTGCCAGCTCACCGGGAGGGGGAAGGGATCAGCCCCAGCATTTT
CDR3 protein: CASSPGGGRDQPQHF
J gene: TRBJ1-5
D gene: -
V gene: TRBV18
clone size: -

CDR3 DNA: TGTGCCAGCAGCTTGGTCGGACTGCTGACTAGCACAGATACGCAGTATTTT
CDR3 protein: CASSLVGLLTSTDTQYF
J gene: TRBJ2-3
D gene: -
V gene: TRBV5-6
clone size: -

CDR3 DNA: TGTGCCAGCAGTGAATGGGACAACTACGAGCAGTACTTC
CDR3 protein: CASSEWDNYEQYF
J gene: TRBJ2-7
D gene: -
V gene: TRBV6-1
clone size: -

CDR3 DNA: TGTGCCAGCAGTGACTCGAGACAGGGCAATGAGCAGTTCTTC
CDR3 protein: CASSDSRQGNEQFF
J gene: TRBJ2-1
D gene: TRBD1
V gene: TRBV6-4
clone size: -

CDR3 DNA: TGCGCCAGCAGTGATTCGGGCAGGGCGAACACTGAAGCTTTCTTT
CDR3 protein: CASSDSGRANTEAFF
J gene: TRBJ1-1
D gene: -
V gene: TRBV10-1
clone size: few

CDR3 DNA: TGTGCCAGCAGCTTCCAAGACGTTAGCGCGGGCGAGCAGTACTTC
CDR3 protein: CASSFQDVSAGEQYF
J gene: TRBJ2-7
D gene: -
V gene: TRBV9
clone size: -

CDR3 DNA: TGTGCCATCAGTGGGGGACTTTACACCGGGGAGCTGTTTTTT
CDR3 protein: CAISGGLYTGELFF
J gene: TRBJ2-2
D gene: -
V gene: TRBV10-3
clone size: -